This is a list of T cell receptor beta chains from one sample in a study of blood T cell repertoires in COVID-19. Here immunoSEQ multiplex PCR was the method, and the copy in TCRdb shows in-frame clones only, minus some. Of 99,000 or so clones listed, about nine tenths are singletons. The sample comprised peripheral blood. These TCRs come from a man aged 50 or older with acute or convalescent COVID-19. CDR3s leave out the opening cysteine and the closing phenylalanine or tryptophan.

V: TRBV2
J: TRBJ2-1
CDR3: ASEGGEQF

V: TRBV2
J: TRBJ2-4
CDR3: ASSGNHRGRNIQY

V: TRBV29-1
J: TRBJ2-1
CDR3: SVEPTSGSYNEQF

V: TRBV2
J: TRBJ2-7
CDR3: ASSRTSRQY

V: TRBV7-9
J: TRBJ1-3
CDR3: ASSLILGAGDTIY

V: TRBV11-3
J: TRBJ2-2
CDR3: ASSRLAQHTGELF

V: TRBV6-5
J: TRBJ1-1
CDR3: ASTGGPDRAEAF

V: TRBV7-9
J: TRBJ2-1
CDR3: ASSTRLAALDNEQF

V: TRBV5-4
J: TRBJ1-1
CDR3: ASSSPGQMNTEAF

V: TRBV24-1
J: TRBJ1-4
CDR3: ATSDQNEKLF

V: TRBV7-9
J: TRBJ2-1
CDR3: ASSFSGRVYNEQF

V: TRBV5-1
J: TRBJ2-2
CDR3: ASSLHGQGSGELF

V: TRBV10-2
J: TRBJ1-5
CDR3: ASSEISNQPQH

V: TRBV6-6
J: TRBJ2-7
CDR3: ASSLKRGGDYEQY

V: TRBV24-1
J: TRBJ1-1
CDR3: ATRQGWNTEAF

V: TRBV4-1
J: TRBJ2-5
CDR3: ASSQQGGQGIETQY

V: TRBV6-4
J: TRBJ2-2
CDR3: ASSDSDSTAGELF

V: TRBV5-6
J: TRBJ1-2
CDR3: ASSWPGTGNYGYT

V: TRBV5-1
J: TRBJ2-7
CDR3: ASSLRGQGSYEQY

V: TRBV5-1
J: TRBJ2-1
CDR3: ASSLQTRYPLDEQF

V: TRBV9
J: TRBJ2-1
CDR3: ASSEAGGRNEQF

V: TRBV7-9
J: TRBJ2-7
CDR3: ASSLVTGYEQY

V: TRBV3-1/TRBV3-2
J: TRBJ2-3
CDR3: ASSQAGTITDTQY

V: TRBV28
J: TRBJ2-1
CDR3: ASGTSGRALSYNEQF

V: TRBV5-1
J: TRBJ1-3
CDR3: ASSLGGTGNTIY

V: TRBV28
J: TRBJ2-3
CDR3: ASSFLSGTDTQY

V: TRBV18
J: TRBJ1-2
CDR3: ASSATGDGYT

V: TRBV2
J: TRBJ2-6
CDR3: ASNARQTGANVLT

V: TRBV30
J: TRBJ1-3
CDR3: AWRADGNTIY

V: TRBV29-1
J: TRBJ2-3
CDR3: SVPRGAVNTQY

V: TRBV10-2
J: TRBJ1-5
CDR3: ASSYREGYQPQH

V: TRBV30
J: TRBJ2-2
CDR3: AWSEGRRLGELF

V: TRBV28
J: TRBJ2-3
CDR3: ASLNLAGNTDTQY

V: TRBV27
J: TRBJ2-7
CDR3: ASSLLDNYGEPYEQY

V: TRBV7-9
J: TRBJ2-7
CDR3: ASSYGQGTFDEQY

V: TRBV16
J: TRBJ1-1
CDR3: ASSQEPGGAGYGEAF

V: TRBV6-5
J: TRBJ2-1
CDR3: ACTSGRAIYEQF

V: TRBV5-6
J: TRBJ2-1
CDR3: ASSLKSGRASLEQF

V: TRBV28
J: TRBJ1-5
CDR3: ASSPYSNQPQH

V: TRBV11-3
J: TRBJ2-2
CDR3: ASSLEDRQAGELF

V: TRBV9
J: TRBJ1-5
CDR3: ASSDGYGQPQH

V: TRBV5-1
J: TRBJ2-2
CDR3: ASSLEGTSSTGELF

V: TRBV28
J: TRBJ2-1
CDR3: ASSLPLAGGHNEQF

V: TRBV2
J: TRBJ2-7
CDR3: ASNRDRGYEQY

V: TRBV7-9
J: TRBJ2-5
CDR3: ASSLIGGQETQY

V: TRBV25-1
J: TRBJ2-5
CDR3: ASSELGTGNRETQY

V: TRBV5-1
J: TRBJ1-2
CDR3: ASSSTGGSYGYT